These 14 T cell receptor beta chains were sequenced from one sample in a study of blood T cell repertoires in COVID-19. TCRdb's copy holds only in-frame clones and misses some; the assay was immunoSEQ multiplex PCR. The sample carries around 250,000 clones, more than 70% recorded once. Material: PBMCs or T cells enriched from blood (not recorded which). The receptors were sampled from a woman aged 40 to 55 with acute COVID-19.

This clone turned up a few times. The chain is built from TRBV4-1 and TRBJ1-4; D remains unclear. Trimming pared 0 bases from V and 4 bases from J, leaving 12 bases between. The CDR3 is 16 residues long. The germline gives CDR1 MGHRA, CDR2 YSYEKL. The CDR3 spells CASSQDDGGFNEKLFF. The CDR3 bases are TGCGCCAGCAGCCAAGACGACGGCGGCTTTAATGAAAAACTGTTTTTT.

The rearrangement uses TRBV4-1 and TRBJ2-7; 12 nucleotides agree with TRBD2. Trimming cost V 4 bases and J 3 bases; bases outside gene matches: 13. CDR3 length: 18 residues. Germline V gene sequence: CDR1 MGHRA, CDR2 YSYEKL. CDR3 coding DNA: TGCGCCAGCAGCCTTCTACCCGGACTAGCGGGATACAACTACGAGCAGTACTTC. Protein sequence: CASSLLPGLAGYNYEQYF.

The V gene is TRBV19, the J gene TRBJ1-4; 8 bases are a match to TRBD1. V trimming: 5 bases; J trimming: 8 bases; junction bases outside the gene matches: 10. CDR3 size: 15 residues. Germline assignment: CDR1 LNHDA and CDR2 SQIVND (reference sequence). The CDR3 coding sequence is TGTGCCAGTAGTTCTGTAGGACAGGGCCACGAAAAACTGTTTTTT. Translated: CASSSVGQGHEKLFF.

The chain recombines TRBV13 with TRBJ1-1, with D tentatively TRBD1 (6 bases). The germline gives CDR1 PRHDT, CDR2 FYEKMQ (reference sequence). This CDR3 contains 14 residues. Between the trimmed V and J ends, which lost 5 bases and 5 bases, there was a span of 15 bases. This CDR3 is CASSILEQGTEAFF. The CDR3 region has the DNA TGTGCCAGCAGCATACTCGAACAGGGAACTGAAGCTTTCTTT.

The chain joins TRBV7-3 to TRBJ2-2, with 7 positions matching TRBD2. V shed 4 bases, J shed 4 bases, and the junction held 6 bases outside the gene matches. The CDR3 covers 15 residues. Germline V gives CDR1 SGHTA, CDR2 FQGTGA. The CDR3 is CASSSETSITGELFF. The CDR3, as DNA: TGTGCCAGCAGCTCCGAGACTAGCATCACCGGGGAGCTGTTTTTT.

The chain employs TRBV29-1 and TRBJ1-1, with 11 nucleotides matching TRBD1. The CDR3 is made up of 13 amino acids. V shed 5 bases, J shed 5 bases, and the junction held 4 bases outside the gene matches. CDR1 is SQVTM and CDR2 is ANQGSEA in the germline V gene. The CDR3 DNA reads TGCAGCGTTAGGACAGGGGGCTCGACTGAAGCTTTCTTT. Translating gives CSVRTGGSTEAFF.

The DNA of the CDR3 is TGTGCCAGCAGTTACTCAGCTAACGCCAAAAACATTCAGTACTTC. Translating gives CASSYSANAKNIQYF. The V gene is TRBV6-5, the J gene TRBJ2-4; D gene uncertain. The CDR3 contains 15 residues. Germline V lookup: CDR1 MNHEY, CDR2 SVGAGI. Trimming stripped 0 bases from V and 1 base from J, with 7 bases between.

This chain joins TRBV28 and TRBJ1-5; D unresolved. The germline gives CDR1 MDHEN, CDR2 SYDVKM. This CDR3 comprises 13 residues. Trimming shortened V by 4 bases and J by 7 bases, and 11 bases separated the two germline ends. The CDR3 DNA is TGTGCCAGCAGTTCCGGTTCGAGCCAGCCCCAGCATTTT. Its protein is CASSSGSSQPQHF.

The genes are TRBV27 and TRBJ1-5, with D unclear. With 2 bases removed from V and 9 bases from J, the gap between germline ends came to 11 bases. Germline loops: CDR1 MNHEY, CDR2 SMNVEV (reference sequence). The CDR3 contains 13 residues. The CDR3 loop reads CASSLNPKRPQHF. Here the CDR3 DNA reads TGTGCCAGCAGTTTAAACCCCAAGAGGCCCCAGCATTTT.

A word on this clone: Other DNA variants within this sample encode the same CDR3. V usage is TRBV9 and J usage is TRBJ2-1; 7 nucleotides match TRBD2. The CDR3 extends over 14 amino acids. The V segment lost 1 base and the J segment 5 bases; nucleotides outside the gene matches: 3. CDR1 and CDR2 from the germline V gene are SGDLS and YYNGEE. CDR3 coding DNA: TGTGCCAGCAGCGTAACCAGCGGGAACAATGAGCAGTTCTTC. Residues: CASSVTSGNNEQFF.

The rearrangement links TRBV5-1 to TRBJ1-2; the D gene is possibly TRBD1 (5 bases). CDR1 SGHRS and CDR2 YFSETQ come from the germline V gene. The CDR3 spans 14 residues. Trimming left V 1 base short and J 4 bases short, with 11 bases between. DNA of the CDR3: TGCGCCAGCAGCTTGCTGGACAAGACCTATGGCTACACCTTC. Encoded protein: CASSLLDKTYGYTF.

This sequence joins TRBV19 and TRBJ1-2; no clear D. V was clipped by 4 bases and J by 0 bases, with 12 bases between them. Germline-derived CDR1 and CDR2 are LNHDA and SQIVND (reference sequence). The CDR3 has 15 amino acids. The CDR3 nucleotides read TGTGCCAGTAGTAATCAGGCCAACGCTAACTATGGCTACACCTTC. Translating it yields CASSNQANANYGYTF.

The V and J genes are TRBV4-2 and TRBJ1-5, with D uncertain. The ends were cut back, 0 bases at V and 2 bases at J, with 11 bases in the middle. This CDR3 region has 16 residues. CDR1 and CDR2 from the germline V gene are LGHNA and YNFKEQ. The CDR3 is CASSQESYRGNQPQHF. The DNA for the CDR3 is TGTGCCAGCAGCCAAGAGAGCTACCGGGGCAATCAGCCCCAGCATTTT.

This rearrangement joins TRBV30 to TRBJ1-1; no definite D call. Germline V gene sequence: CDR1 GTSNPN, CDR2 SVGIG (reference sequence). V was pared by 2 bases and J by 7 bases, with 14 bases between. The CDR3 extends over 13 amino acids. The CDR3 spells CAWSIREGSEAFF. Written as DNA, the CDR3 is TGTGCCTGGAGTATAAGGGAAGGGAGTGAAGCTTTCTTT.